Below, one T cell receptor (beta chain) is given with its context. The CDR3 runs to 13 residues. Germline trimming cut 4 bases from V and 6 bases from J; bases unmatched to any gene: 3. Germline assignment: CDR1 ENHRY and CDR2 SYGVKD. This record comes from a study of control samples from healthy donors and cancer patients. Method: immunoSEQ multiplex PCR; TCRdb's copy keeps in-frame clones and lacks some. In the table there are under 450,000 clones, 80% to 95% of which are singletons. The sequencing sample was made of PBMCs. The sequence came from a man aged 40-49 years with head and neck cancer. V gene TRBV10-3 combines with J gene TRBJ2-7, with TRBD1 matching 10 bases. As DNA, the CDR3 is TGTGCCATCAGTGGACAGGGGGCGTCCGAGCAGTACTTC. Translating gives CAISGQGASEQYF.